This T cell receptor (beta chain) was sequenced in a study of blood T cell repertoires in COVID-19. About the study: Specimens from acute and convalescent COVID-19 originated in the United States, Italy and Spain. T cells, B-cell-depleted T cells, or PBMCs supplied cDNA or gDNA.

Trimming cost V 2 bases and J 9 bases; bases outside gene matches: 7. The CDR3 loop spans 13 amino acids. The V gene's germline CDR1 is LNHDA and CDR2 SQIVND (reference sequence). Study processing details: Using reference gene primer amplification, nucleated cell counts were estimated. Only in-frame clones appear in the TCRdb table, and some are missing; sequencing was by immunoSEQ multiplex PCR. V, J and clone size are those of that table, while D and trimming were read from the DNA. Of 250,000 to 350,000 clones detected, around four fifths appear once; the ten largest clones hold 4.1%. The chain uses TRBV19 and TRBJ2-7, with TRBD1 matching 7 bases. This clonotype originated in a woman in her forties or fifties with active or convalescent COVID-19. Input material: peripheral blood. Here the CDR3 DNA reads TGTGCCAGTAGTATAACAGGGGTCCGGGGGCAGTACTTC. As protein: CASSITGVRGQYF.